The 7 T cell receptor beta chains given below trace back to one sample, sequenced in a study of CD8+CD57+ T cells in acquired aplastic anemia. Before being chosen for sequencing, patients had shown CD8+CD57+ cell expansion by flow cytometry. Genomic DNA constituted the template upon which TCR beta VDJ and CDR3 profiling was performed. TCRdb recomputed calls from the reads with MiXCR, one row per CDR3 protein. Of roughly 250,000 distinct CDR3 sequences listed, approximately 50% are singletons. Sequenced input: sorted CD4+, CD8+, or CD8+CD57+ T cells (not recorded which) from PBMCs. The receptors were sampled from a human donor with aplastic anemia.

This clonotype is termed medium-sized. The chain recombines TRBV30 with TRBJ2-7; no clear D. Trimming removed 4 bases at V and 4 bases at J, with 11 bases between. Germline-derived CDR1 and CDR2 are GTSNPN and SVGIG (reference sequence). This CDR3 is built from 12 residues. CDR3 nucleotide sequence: TGTGCCTGGATGGGGTTAGGATACGAGCAGTACTTC. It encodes CAWMGLGYEQYF.

CDR3 in DNA: TGTGCCAGCAGCCCGCTAGCGGGACAGGGGCACTATGGCTACACCTTC. Translated, it gives CASSPLAGQGHYGYTF. V gene TRBV25-1 combines with J gene TRBJ1-2, with TRBD1 matching 10 bases. The CDR3 is 16 residues long. Unmatched junction bases numbered 10, after V lost 6 bases and J lost 3 bases. Germline assignment: CDR1 MGHDK and CDR2 SYGVNS.

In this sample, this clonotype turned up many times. The CDR3 DNA reads TGTGCCAGCAGGGTACAGGGGTCTGAGCGGAGCTCCTACAATGAGCAGTTCTTC. Amino acids: CASRVQGSERSSYNEQFF. J is TRBJ2-1 and V is TRBV7-8; 7 nucleotides match TRBD1. CDR3 length equals 18 residues. The junction had 14 bases not matched to a gene; V was cut back by 6 bases and J by 0 bases. Germline V gives CDR1 SGHVS, CDR2 FQNEAQ.

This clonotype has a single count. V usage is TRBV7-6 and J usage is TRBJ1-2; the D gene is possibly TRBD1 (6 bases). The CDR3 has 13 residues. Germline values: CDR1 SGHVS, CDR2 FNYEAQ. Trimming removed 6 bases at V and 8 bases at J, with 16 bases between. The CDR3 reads CASSIDGTYGYTF. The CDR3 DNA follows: TGTGCCAGCAGTATTGACGGGACATACGGCTACACCTTC.

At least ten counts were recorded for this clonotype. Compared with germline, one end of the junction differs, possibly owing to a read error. The CDR3 sequence is CASSLGSNQPQHF. CDR3 in DNA: TGCGCCAGCAGCTTGGGTAGCAATCAGCCCCAGCATTTT. The chain recombines TRBV27 with TRBJ1-5; no reliable D call. Per germline, CDR1 MNHEY and CDR2 SMNVEV (reference sequence). The CDR3 length is 13 residues.

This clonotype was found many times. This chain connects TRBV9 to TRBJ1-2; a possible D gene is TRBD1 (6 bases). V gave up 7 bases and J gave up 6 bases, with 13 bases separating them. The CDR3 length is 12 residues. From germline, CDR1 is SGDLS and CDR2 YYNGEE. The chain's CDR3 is CASRNRVHGYTF. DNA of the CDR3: TGTGCCAGCCGAAACAGGGTGCATGGCTACACCTTC. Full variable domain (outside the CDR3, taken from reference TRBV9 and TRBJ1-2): DSGVTQTPKHLITATGQRVTLRCSPRSGDLSVYWYQQSLDQGLQFLIQYYNGEERAKGNILERFSAQQFPDLHSELNLSSLELGDSALYFCASRNRVHGYTFGSGTRLTVV.

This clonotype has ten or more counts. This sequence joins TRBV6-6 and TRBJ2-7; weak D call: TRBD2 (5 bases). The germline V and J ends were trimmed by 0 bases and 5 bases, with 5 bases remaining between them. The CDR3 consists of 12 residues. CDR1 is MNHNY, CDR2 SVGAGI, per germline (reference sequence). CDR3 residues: CASSYSEDEQYF. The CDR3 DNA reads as TGTGCCAGCAGTTACTCGGAGGACGAGCAGTACTTC.